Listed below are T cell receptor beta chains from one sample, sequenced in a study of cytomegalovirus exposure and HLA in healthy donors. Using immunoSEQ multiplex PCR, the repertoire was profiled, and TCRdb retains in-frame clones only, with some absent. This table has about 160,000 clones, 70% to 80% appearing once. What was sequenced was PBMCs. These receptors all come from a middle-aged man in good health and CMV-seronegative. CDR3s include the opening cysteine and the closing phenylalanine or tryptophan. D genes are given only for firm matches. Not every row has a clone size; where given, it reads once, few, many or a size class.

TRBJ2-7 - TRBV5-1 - CASSLVARRDEEQYF TGCGCCAGCAGCTTGGTAGCTAGGAGGGACGAAGAGCAGTACTTC
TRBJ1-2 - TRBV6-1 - CASSESGYGYTF TGTGCCAGCAGTGAATCGGGCTATGGCTACACCTTC
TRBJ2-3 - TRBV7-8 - CASSQSRQPGVRDTQYF TGTGCCAGCAGCCAATCTCGACAGCCGGGGGTACGGGATACGCAGTATTTT
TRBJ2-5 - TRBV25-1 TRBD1 CASRQGAQETQYF TGTGCCAGCAGACAGGGGGCTCAAGAGACCCAGTACTTC
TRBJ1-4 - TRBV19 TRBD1 CASSVGQGREKLFF TGTGCCAGTAGTGTGGGACAGGGGCGTGAAAAACTGTTTTTT
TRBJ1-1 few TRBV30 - CAWSSGLGEAFF TGTGCCTGGAGTTCAGGGTTGGGTGAAGCTTTCTTT
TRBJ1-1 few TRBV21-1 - CASSKGPGEGMNTEAFF TGTGCCAGCAGCAAAGGTCCGGGGGAGGGAATGAACACTGAAGCTTTCTTT
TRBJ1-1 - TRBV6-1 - CASRTVWGPEAFF TGTGCCAGCAGGACAGTTTGGGGGCCTGAAGCTTTCTTT
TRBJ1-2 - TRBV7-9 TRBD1 CASSLVQGADYGYTF TGTGCCAGCAGCTTAGTCCAGGGGGCGGACTATGGCTACACCTTC
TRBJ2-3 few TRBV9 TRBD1 CASSVAMTGGIHTQYF TGTGCCAGCAGCGTAGCCATGACAGGGGGCATCCATACGCAGTATTTT
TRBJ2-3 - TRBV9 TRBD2 CASSVLSGGTDTQYF TGTGCCAGCAGCGTCCTTTCGGGGGGGACAGATACGCAGTATTTT
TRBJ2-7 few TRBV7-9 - CASSLADAVSRDF TGTGCCAGCAGCTTAGCGGACGCAGTTAGCAGGGACTTC
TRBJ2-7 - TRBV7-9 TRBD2 CSSRSSGGPTYEQYF TGTTCCAGCAGATCAAGCGGGGGGCCTACCTACGAGCAGTACTTC
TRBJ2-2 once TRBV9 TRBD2 CASSGSGGLGAGELFF TGTGCCAGCAGCGGTAGCGGGGGGTTAGGGGCCGGGGAGCTGTTTTTT
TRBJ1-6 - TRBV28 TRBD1 CASGTGNSPLHF TGTGCCAGCGGGACAGGGAATTCACCCCTCCACTTT
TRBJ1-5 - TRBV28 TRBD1 CASYGPGQGKGQPQHF TGTGCCAGTTACGGGCCGGGACAGGGCAAGGGTCAGCCCCAGCATTTT
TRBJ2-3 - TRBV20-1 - CSAHRGDTQYF TGCAGTGCGCACCGGGGGGATACGCAGTATTTT
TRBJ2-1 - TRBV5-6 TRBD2 CASSRWSSGDNEQFF TGTGCCAGCAGCCGCTGGTCTAGCGGAGACAATGAGCAGTTCTTC
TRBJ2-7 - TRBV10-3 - CAIRPVSGEQYF TGTGCCATCAGACCCGTCTCGGGGGAGCAGTACTTC
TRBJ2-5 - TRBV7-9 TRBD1 CASSPGTGLQETQYF TGTGCCAGCAGCCCCGGGACAGGGTTACAAGAGACCCAGTACTTC
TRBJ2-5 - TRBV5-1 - CASSLRGTYQETQYF TGCGCCAGCAGCTTGAGGGGGACATATCAAGAGACCCAGTACTTC
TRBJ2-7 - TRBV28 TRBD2 CASSVRGREDEQYF TGTGCCAGCAGCGTCCGTGGGAGGGAGGACGAGCAGTACTTC
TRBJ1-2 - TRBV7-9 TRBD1 CASSLGQYNYGYTF TGTGCCAGCAGCTTGGGACAGTATAACTATGGCTACACCTTC
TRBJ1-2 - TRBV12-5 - CASGLPGSFPENYGYTF TGTGCTAGTGGTTTACCGGGAAGTTTCCCAGAAAACTATGGCTACACCTTC
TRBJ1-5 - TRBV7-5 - CARSSAARVPLPAQHF TGTGCCAGAAGCTCCGCCGCCCGGGTACCTCTGCCGGCCCAGCATTTT